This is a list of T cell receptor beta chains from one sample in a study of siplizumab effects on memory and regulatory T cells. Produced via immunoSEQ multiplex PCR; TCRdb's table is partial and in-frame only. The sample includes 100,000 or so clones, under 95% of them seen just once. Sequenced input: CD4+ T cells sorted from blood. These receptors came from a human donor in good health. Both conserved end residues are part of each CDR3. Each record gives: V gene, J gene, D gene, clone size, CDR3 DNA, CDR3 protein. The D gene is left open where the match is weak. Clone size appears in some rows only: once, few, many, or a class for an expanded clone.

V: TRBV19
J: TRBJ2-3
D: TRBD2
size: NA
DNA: TGTGCCAGGACCGGGACTAATTACACAGATACGCAGTATTTT
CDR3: CARTGTNYTDTQYF

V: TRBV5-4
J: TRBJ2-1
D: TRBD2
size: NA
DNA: TGTGCCAGCAGCGAACGTCGAGCGGGAGGTTATTACAATGAGCAGTTCTTC
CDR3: CASSERRAGGYYNEQFF

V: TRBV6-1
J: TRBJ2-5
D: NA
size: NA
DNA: TGTGCCAGCAAAGGTTTAGAGCGAGAGACCCAGTACTTC
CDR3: CASKGLERETQYF

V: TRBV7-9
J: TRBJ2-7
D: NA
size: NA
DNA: TGTGCCAGCAGCTTAGGGGCCGCGGCGTCCTACGAGCAGTACTTC
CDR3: CASSLGAAASYEQYF

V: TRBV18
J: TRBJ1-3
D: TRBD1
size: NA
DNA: TGTGCCAGCTCACCCTCGGGACAGATCTCTGGAAACACCATATATTTT
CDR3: CASSPSGQISGNTIYF

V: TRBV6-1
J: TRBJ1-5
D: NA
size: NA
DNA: TGTGCCAGCAGTGAAGGTCAGGGGTACAATCAGCCCCAGCATTTT
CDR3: CASSEGQGYNQPQHF

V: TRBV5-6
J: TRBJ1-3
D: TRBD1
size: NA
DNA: TGTGCCAGCAGCTTGGGGCAGGGGGTGCAGGCTGGAAACACCATATATTTT
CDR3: CASSLGQGVQAGNTIYF

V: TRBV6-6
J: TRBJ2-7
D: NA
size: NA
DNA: TGTGCCAGCAGTTACTTAGAAGGAGGGGGCTACGAGCAGTACTTC
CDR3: CASSYLEGGGYEQYF

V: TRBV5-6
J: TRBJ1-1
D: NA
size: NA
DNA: TGTGCCAGCAGCTTGGCCGTACAGAGAACTGAAGCTTTCTTT
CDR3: CASSLAVQRTEAFF

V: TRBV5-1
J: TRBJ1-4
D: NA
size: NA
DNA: TGCGCCAGCAGCTCGACAGTGTTCGCAACTAATGAAAAACTGTTTTTT
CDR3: CASSSTVFATNEKLFF

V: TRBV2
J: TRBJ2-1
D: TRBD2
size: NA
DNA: TGTGCCAGCTCAGTGACTAGCAGGTACAATGAGCAGTTCTTC
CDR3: CASSVTSRYNEQFF

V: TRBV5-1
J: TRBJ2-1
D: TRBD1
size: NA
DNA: TGCGCCAGCAGCCCGGGACAGACATCCTACAATGAGCAGTTCTTC
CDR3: CASSPGQTSYNEQFF

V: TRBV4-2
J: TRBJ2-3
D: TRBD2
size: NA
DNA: TGTGCCAGCAGCCAATTGGGTAGCGGGCCCACAGATACGCAGTATTTT
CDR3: CASSQLGSGPTDTQYF

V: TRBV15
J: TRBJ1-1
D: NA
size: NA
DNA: TGTGCCACCAGCAGCGGGGTGTCGGGCACTGAAGCTTTCTTT
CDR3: CATSSGVSGTEAFF

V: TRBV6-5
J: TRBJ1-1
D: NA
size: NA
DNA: TGTGCCAGCAGTGGAGGGGGAGTTAGAGCTTTCTTT
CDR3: CASSGGGVRAFF

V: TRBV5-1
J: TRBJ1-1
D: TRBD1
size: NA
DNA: TGCGCCAGCAGCTTCGGGACAGGGAGGCCTAACACTGAAGCTTTCTTT
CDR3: CASSFGTGRPNTEAFF

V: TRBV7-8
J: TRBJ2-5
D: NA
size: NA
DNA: TGTGCCAGCAGCTCCTCGACAGTTCAAGAGACCCAGTACTTC
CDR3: CASSSSTVQETQYF

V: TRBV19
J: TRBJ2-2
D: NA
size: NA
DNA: TGTGCCAGTAGGACGTCCGGGACGGTCATAACCGGGGAGCTGTTTTTT
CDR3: CASRTSGTVITGELFF

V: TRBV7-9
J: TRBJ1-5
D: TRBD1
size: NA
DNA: TGTGCCAGCAGTCGGACAGGCGGGAATCAGCCCCAGCATTTT
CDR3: CASSRTGGNQPQHF

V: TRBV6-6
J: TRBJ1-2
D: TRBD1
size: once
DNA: TGTGCCAGCAGTTACCTAGACAGGGTCGGCGGCTACACCTTC
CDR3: CASSYLDRVGGYTF

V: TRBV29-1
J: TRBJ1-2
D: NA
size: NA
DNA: TGCAGCGTTGACAGCAGCGGCTACACCTTC
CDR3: CSVDSSGYTF

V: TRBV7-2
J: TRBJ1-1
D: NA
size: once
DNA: TGTGCCAGCAGCTTCTCGGCGGGCAGGAGTGAAGCTTTCTTT
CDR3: CASSFSAGRSEAFF

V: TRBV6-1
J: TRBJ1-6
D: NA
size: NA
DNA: TGTGCCAGCAGGGCGACAAATGGTGGTTCACCCCTCCACTTT
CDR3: CASRATNGGSPLHF

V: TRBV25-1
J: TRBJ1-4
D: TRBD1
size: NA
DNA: TGTGCCAGCAGTGAGATCACAGGGGCGGGTGAAAAACTGTTTTTT
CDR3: CASSEITGAGEKLFF

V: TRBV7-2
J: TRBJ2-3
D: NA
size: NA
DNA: TGTGCCACTTCCCGGGATAGCACAGATACGCAGTATTTT
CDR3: CATSRDSTDTQYF

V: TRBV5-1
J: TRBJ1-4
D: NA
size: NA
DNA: TGCGCCAGCAGCTCCCTGCAGGGGTCAGGTGAAAAACTGTTTTTT
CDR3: CASSSLQGSGEKLFF

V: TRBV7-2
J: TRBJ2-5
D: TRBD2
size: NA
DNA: TGTGCCAGCAGCTTAGCGCTGGCTAGCGGGAGGTCGAAGACCCAGTACTTC
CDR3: CASSLALASGRSKTQYF

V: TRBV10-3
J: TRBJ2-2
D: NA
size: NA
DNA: TGTGCCATCCTTGCGAGACAGAACACCGGGGAGCTGTTTTTT
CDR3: CAILARQNTGELFF

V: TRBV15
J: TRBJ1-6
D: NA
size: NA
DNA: TGTGCCACCAGTCTGGGTCGGTCACCCCTCCACTTT
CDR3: CATSLGRSPLHF

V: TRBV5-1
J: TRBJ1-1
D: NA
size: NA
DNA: TGCGCCAGCAGCTTAGACGTGGACACTGAAGCTTTCTTT
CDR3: CASSLDVDTEAFF

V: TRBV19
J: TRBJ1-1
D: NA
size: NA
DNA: TGTGCCAGTGCGAGGAGTGAAGCTTTCTTT
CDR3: CASARSEAFF

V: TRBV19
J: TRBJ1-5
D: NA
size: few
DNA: TGTGCCAGTAGTATAGTAGGGAATCAGCCCCAGCATTTT
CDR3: CASSIVGNQPQHF

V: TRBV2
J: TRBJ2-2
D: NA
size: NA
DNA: TGTGCCAGCAGTCAGGCTTTTGGGACAAACACCGGGGAGCTGTTTTTT
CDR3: CASSQAFGTNTGELFF

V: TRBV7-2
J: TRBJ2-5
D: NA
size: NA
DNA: TGTGCCAGCAGCTCTAGGAACCAAGAGACCCAGTACTTC
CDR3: CASSSRNQETQYF

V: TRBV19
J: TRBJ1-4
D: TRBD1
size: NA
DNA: TGTGCCAGTAGTTCACAGGGGGCCCGGAGGGAACTGTTTTTT
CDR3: CASSSQGARRELFF

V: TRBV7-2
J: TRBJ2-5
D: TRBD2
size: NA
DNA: TGTGCCAGCAGCTTAGGGACTAGCCTCGGGAAGACCCAGTACTTC
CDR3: CASSLGTSLGKTQYF

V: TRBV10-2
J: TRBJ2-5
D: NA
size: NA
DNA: TGCGCCCTCCGCGATAGCGGTACCCAGACCCAGTACTTC
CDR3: CALRDSGTQTQYF

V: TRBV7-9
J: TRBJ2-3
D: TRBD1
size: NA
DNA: TGTGCCAGCAGCTTCACAGGGGCAGATACGCAGTATTTT
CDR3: CASSFTGADTQYF

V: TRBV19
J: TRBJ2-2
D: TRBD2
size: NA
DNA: TGTGCCAGTAGTGCCCGCCGGACTAGCGGGAGGTCCGGGGAGCTGTTTTTT
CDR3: CASSARRTSGRSGELFF